Described below is a single T cell receptor beta chain sequence and its context. Its antigen remains undetermined. No much larger clonotype is one base removed from it; base qualities were not supplied. Per the germline V gene (reference sequence), SEHNR is the CDR1 and FQNEAQ is the CDR2. Measured from the cysteine to the phenylalanine, the CDR3 is 17 residues long. Just the 51-base CDR3 DNA is kept, in frame starting at base 1. V is cut back by 3 bases and J by 5 bases, with 10 bases in the junction unmatched. This sample was included in a study of CD8+ T cells in alopecia areata (dated by TCRdb to the late 2010s). Some background on the complete study: The treated patients took part in an open-label pilot trial in which moderate-to-severe alopecia areata was treated with oral tofacitinib at 5 to 10 mg twice daily. Scalp clonality was compared across normal scalp (n=4), patchy alopecia areata scalp (n=8), and alopecia totalis/universalis scalp (n=8). The study used high-throughput TCRbeta sequencing to examine T cell clonal expansion in alopecia areata, in both the C3H/HeJ mouse model and human patients. TCRbeta CDR3 regions were amplified by immunoSEQ multiplex PCR with 35 Vbeta forward and 13 Jbeta reverse primers. On the human side, TCRbeta sequencing was run on scalp tissue and on sorted CD4+ and CD8+ peripheral blood T cells from healthy controls and from alopecia areata patients with either patchy or totalis/universalis disease. Tofacitinib-treated patients had biopsies at baseline and at 4 and 24 weeks of treatment, with a later scalp biopsy in several patients. RNA was obtained with the PAXgene miRNA kit for fixed scalp, the miRNeasy kit for PBMCs, and the RNeasy kit for mouse skin. Patients received tofacitinib for 6 to 18 months and were then followed off drug for 6 months to check for delayed response and recurrence. Overall study outcomes, separate from this receptor: Shared TCR sequences between patients were less evident than in mice, which may be partly attributable to HLA diversity in the patient population. Unlike mouse skin, which is dominated by gammadelta T cells, normal human skin has resident alphabeta T cells that are also sequenced, and this complicates analysis of the scalp TCR repertoire. Compared with normal scalp, lesional scalp had higher clonality and more expanded CD8+ clones, particularly in alopecia totalis/universalis, a pattern that suggests antigenic drive.

The library came from the immunoSEQ multiplex PCR assay. RNA was extracted from all samples and reverse transcribed into cDNA as template for TCR sequencing. SuperScript III was used for first-strand cDNA synthesis, primed with a 2:1 mix of oligo-dT and random hexamers. A synthetic immune receptor repertoire was used to measure amplification bias, and any remaining bias was corrected computationally. The published analysis was carried out like this. Raw reads were preprocessed for error removal, and CDR3 was defined according to IMGT conventions as running from the conserved cysteine to phenylalanine. Clonality was computed by normalizing Shannon entropy by log2 of the number of productive unique TCRs and subtracting the result from 1. CD4 or CD8 identity of scalp clones was inferred by cross-referencing scalp TCRbeta sequences with sorted blood CD4 and CD8 repertoires. What TCRdb holds here is the immuneACCESS table cut down to in-frame rearrangements. Part of the clones is not present; checked against another copy, under half of the missing clones reflect an unresolved V gene, and the others are unexplained. V and J calls and clone size are given by that table; D and trimming were obtained from the DNA. In all, the sample holds 45,000 to 60,000 clones, and almost 97% of those were seen once. Roughly 26% of the sample goes to the ten largest clones.

The intended sense of this specimen's time point label: baseline before oral tofacitinib. Peripheral blood and lesional scalp punch biopsies were obtained from patients with alopecia areata. PBMCs were isolated by density centrifugation and stained for CD3, CD4 and CD8, after which CD4+ and CD8+ T cells were sorted on a FACSAria. Sequences were derived from CD8+ T cells sorted from blood, sampled at week 0. The sequence was obtained from a human donor with alopecia areata. The rearranged chain carries TRBV7-9 and TRBJ1-5; the central 10 bases match TRBD1. The CDR3 protein: CASSLDYGTGDDQPQHF. The bases read TGTGCCAGCAGCTTGGATTACGGGACAGGGGACGATCAGCCCCAGCATTTT.